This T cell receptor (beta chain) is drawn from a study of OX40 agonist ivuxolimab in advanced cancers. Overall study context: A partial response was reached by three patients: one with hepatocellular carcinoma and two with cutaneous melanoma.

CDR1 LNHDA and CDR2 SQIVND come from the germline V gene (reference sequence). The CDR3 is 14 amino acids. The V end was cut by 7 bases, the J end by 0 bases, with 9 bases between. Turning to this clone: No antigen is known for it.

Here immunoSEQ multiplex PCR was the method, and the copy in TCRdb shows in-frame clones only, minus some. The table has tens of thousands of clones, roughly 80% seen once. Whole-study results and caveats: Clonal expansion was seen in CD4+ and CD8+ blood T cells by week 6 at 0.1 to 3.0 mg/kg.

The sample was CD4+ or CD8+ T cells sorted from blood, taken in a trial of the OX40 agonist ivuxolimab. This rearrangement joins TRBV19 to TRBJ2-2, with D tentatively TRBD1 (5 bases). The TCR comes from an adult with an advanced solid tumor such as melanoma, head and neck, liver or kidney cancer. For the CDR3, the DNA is TGTGCCAGTATCGACAGTGCGAACACCGGGGAGCTGTTTTTT. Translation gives CASIDSANTGELFF.